The 21 T cell receptor beta chains in this list originate from one sample, sequenced in a study of cytomegalovirus exposure and HLA in healthy donors. A multiplex PCR was run with 60 Vbeta primers and 13 Jbeta primers. The assay was immunoSEQ multiplex PCR, and TCRdb's table has in-frame clones only and misses some. Of under 150,000 clones listed, roughly 68% are singletons. The sequencing input was PBMCs. Every receptor here comes from a man in his fifties or sixties in good health and CMV-seronegative.

The rearrangement links TRBV29-1 to TRBJ2-7, with D unclear. The germline CDR1 and CDR2 sequences are SQVTM and ANQGSEA. The CDR3 runs 12 residues. The germline V and J ends were trimmed by 4 bases and 4 bases, with 11 bases remaining between them. The CDR3 is CSVAWAPYEQYF. CDR3 DNA sequence: TGCAGCGTTGCGTGGGCCCCTTACGAGCAGTACTTC.

V usage is TRBV29-1 and J usage is TRBJ2-7, with D perhaps matching TRBD2 (6 bases). V was pared by 5 bases and J by 3 bases, with 11 bases between. CDR1 and CDR2 (germline): SQVTM, ANQGSEA. The CDR3 spans 12 residues. The CDR3 sequence: CSVSFSGYEQYF. Here the CDR3 DNA reads TGCAGCGTTAGTTTTAGCGGCTACGAGCAGTACTTC.

The gene calls are TRBV10-2 and TRBJ2-7; D might be TRBD2 (5 bases). This CDR3 has 15 residues. The V end lost 8 bases, the J end lost 5 bases, and 22 bases lay between the germline ends. Germline V gene data show CDR1 as WSHSY and CDR2 as SAAADI. CDR3 nucleotides: TGCGCCAGCTGTCCTTGGAGAGGGAATATCAACGAGCAGTACTTC. As protein: CASCPWRGNINEQYF.

The chain joins TRBV5-1 to TRBJ2-1; 11 nucleotides agree with TRBD2. Germline V gives CDR1 SGHRS, CDR2 YFSETQ. This CDR3 region has 15 residues. V lost 8 bases, J lost 6 bases, and 10 bases stayed unmatched. CDR3 region: CASSLAGGTSNEQFF. For the CDR3, the DNA is TGCGCCAGTTCTTTAGCGGGAGGGACGTCCAATGAGCAGTTCTTC.

The rearrangement uses TRBV25-1 and TRBJ1-2; 9 bases line up with TRBD1. There are 14 residues in the CDR3. J lost 8 bases, V lost 4 bases, and 8 bases had no gene match. Germline CDR1 is MGHDK and CDR2 is SYGVNS. The CDR3 nucleotides are TGTGCCAGCAGTGCGCTACAGGGGGCGAAGGGCTACACCTTC. This sequence encodes CASSALQGAKGYTF.

This clone was found a few times. The chain joins TRBV5-4 to TRBJ1-1; the D is unclear. The CDR3 is made up of 17 amino acids. Germline V CDR1 and CDR2: SGHNT, YYREEE (reference sequence). The ends were cut back, 4 bases at V and 3 bases at J, with 22 bases in the middle. CDR3 residues: CASSPSVGPSRDTEAFF. The DNA for the CDR3 is TGTGCCAGCAGCCCTAGCGTCGGACCATCTCGGGACACTGAAGCTTTCTTT.

The rearrangement uses TRBV5-6 and TRBJ2-1; D is undetermined. Germline V CDR1 and CDR2: SGHDT, YYEEEE. The CDR3 is made up of 14 amino acids. Trimming shortened V by 0 bases and J by 3 bases, and 7 bases separated the two germline ends. The CDR3 bases are TGTGCCAGCAGCTTGGTTTCGGGCTACAATGAGCAGTTCTTC. It specifies CASSLVSGYNEQFF.

This rearrangement joins TRBV5-1 to TRBJ2-5, with 12 bases identical to TRBD2. CDR1 SGHRS and CDR2 YFSETQ come from the germline V gene. This CDR3 has 14 amino acids. V was pared by 4 bases and J by 7 bases, with 5 bases of the junction left unmatched. CDR3: CASSQGLAGWTQYF. CDR3 nucleotides: TGCGCCAGCAGCCAGGGACTAGCGGGCTGGACCCAGTACTTC. Using reference TRBV5-1 and TRBJ2-5 for the parts outside the CDR3, the full variable domain is KAGVTQTPRYLIKTRGQQVTLSCSPISGHRSVSWYQQTPGQGLQFLFEYFSETQRNKGNFPGRFSGRQFSNSRSEMNVSTLELGDSALYLCASSQGLAGWTQYFGPGTRLLVL.

This clone was found a few times. The chain uses TRBV13 and TRBJ1-1; TRBD1 matches 10 bases. The CDR3 is 13 amino acids. Trimming cost V 11 bases and J 4 bases; bases outside gene matches: 7. CDR1 and CDR2 (germline): PRHDT, FYEKMQ (reference sequence). CDR3 residues: CAAGQGPSTEAFF. Here the CDR3 DNA reads TGTGCCGCGGGACAGGGGCCCAGCACTGAAGCTTTCTTT.

J is TRBJ1-2 and V is TRBV19; maybe TRBD1 (6 bases). Germline CDR1 and CDR2: LNHDA and SQIVND (reference sequence). There are 12 residues in the CDR3. V shed 8 bases and J shed 4 bases, with 11 bases lying between them. This chain's CDR3 is CASRTGSYGYTF. The CDR3 nucleotides are TGTGCCAGTCGTACAGGGTCCTATGGCTACACCTTC.

The chain recombines TRBV19 with TRBJ1-1; D is ambiguous. The V end was cut by 2 bases, the J end by 1 base, with 14 bases between. Per germline, CDR1 LNHDA and CDR2 SQIVND (reference sequence). This CDR3 region has 16 residues. As DNA, the CDR3 is TGTGCCAGTAGTATACGGCGGGGTAGAGGGAACACTGAAGCTTTCTTT. It translates to CASSIRRGRGNTEAFF.

The chain couples TRBV9 to TRBJ2-7; D gene ambiguous. Germline V gene data show CDR1 as SGDLS and CDR2 as YYNGEE. The CDR3 totals 12 residues. V lost 3 bases and J lost 5, with 9 bases in between. In DNA form, the CDR3 reads TGTGCCAGCAGCGGGCAGCGAGACGAGCAGTACTTC. Translating it yields CASSGQRDEQYF.

The chain recombines TRBV10-3 with TRBJ2-3; TRBD2 aligns across 13 bases. The CDR3 contains 14 residues. J was trimmed by 4 bases and V by 8 bases; bases with no gene match: 3. CDR1 is ENHRY and CDR2 is SYGVKD in the germline V gene. The CDR3 is CAIGLAGVSDTQYF. The CDR3 DNA reads as TGTGCCATCGGACTAGCGGGAGTATCAGATACGCAGTATTTT.

V gene TRBV6-1 combines with J gene TRBJ1-2; 7 bases line up with TRBD1. The germline gives CDR1 MNHNS, CDR2 SASEGT. This CDR3 spans 14 amino acids. The trim removed 5 bases at V and 6 bases at J, leaving 9 bases unmatched. The CDR3 DNA reads TGTGCCAGCAGTCAAAGACAGGGTGGTAATGGCTACACCTTC. Its protein is CASSQRQGGNGYTF.

V and J are TRBV28 and TRBJ2-5; D call uncertain. CDR1 is MDHEN and CDR2 is SYDVKM in the germline V gene. Trimming took off 1 base at V and 0 bases at J, with 9 bases between the two ends. The CDR3 is 15 residues long. CDR3 residues: CASSLSQPYQETQYF. CDR3 sequence (DNA): TGTGCCAGCAGTTTATCACAACCCTACCAAGAGACCCAGTACTTC.

This clone was counted only a few times. The chain has TRBV6-5 and TRBJ1-2; a weak D match, TRBD1 (5 bases). CDR1 MNHEY and CDR2 SVGAGI come from the germline V gene. This CDR3 spans 15 amino acids. V was trimmed by 0 bases and J by 8 bases, leaving 16 bases between them. The CDR3 DNA reads TGTGCCAGCAGTTACTCGGGGAGGAGGGACCGCGGCTACACCTTC. This sequence encodes CASSYSGRRDRGYTF.

In regard to this clone: Different DNA sequences within this sample yield the same CDR3. The rearrangement uses TRBV5-1 and TRBJ2-7, with a possible D match to TRBD2 (5 bases). The CDR3 runs 14 residues. Germline V gene data show CDR1 as SGHRS and CDR2 as YFSETQ. V was clipped by 0 bases and J by 1 base, with 8 bases between them. DNA for the CDR3: TGCGCCAGCAGCTTGGTCCCGGGATCCTACGAGCAGTACTTC. Translation gives CASSLVPGSYEQYF.

V gene TRBV29-1 combines with J gene TRBJ2-1; 11 bases line up with TRBD1. This CDR3 has 15 amino acids. Trimming cost V 8 bases and J 6 bases; bases outside gene matches: 12. Germline CDR1 is SQVTM and CDR2 is ANQGSEA. CDR3 sequence reads: CSLTLRDRGFNEQFF. The CDR3 DNA follows: TGCAGCCTTACCCTGCGGGACAGGGGGTTCAATGAGCAGTTCTTC.

V gene TRBV6-5 combines with J gene TRBJ1-2; 7 bases match TRBD1. With V trimmed by 2 bases and J by 3 bases, 3 bases remained unmatched. This CDR3 contains 14 residues. The germline V gene encodes CDR1 MNHEY and CDR2 SVGAGI. The CDR3: CASSYDRDHYGYTF. CDR3 coding DNA: TGTGCCAGCAGTTACGACAGGGATCACTATGGCTACACCTTC.

There are a few counts of this clone. The chain combines TRBV5-1 with TRBJ1-1, with TRBD1 as a possible D gene (5 bases). V was pared by 0 bases and J by 4 bases, with 7 bases between. The length of the CDR3 is 13 residues. Germline-derived CDR1 and CDR2 are SGHRS and YFSETQ. The DNA of the CDR3 is TGCGCCAGCAGCTTGGAGGGGTTCACTGAAGCTTTCTTT. Encoded protein: CASSLEGFTEAFF.

This clone came up a few times. This sequence joins TRBV9 and TRBJ2-6; D gene unclear. This CDR3 contains 16 residues. Germline CDR1 reads SGDLS; CDR2 reads YYNGEE. Trimming took off 0 bases at V and 0 bases at J, with 7 bases between the two ends. The CDR3, as DNA: TGTGCCAGCAGCGTAGGAGTGAACTCTGGGGCCAACGTCCTGACTTTC. Its protein product is CASSVGVNSGANVLTF.